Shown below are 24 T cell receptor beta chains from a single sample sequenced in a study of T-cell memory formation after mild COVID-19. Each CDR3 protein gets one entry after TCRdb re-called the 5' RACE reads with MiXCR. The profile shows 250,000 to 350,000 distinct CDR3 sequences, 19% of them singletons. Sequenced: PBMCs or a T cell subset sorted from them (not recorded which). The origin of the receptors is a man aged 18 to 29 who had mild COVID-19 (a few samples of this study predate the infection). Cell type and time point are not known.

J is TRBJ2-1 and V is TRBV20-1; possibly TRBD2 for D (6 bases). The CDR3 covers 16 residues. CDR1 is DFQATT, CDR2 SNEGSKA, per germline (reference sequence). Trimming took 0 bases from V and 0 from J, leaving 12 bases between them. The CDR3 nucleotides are TGCAGTGCTAGAGATGGAGGGGCCAGCTCCTACAATGAGCAGTTCTTC. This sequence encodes CSARDGGASSYNEQFF.

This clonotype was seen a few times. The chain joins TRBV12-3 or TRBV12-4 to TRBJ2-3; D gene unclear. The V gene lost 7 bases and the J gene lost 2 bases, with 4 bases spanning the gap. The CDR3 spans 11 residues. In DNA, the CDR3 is TGTGCCAGCACCGTCACAGATACGCAGTATTTT. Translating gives CASTVTDTQYF.

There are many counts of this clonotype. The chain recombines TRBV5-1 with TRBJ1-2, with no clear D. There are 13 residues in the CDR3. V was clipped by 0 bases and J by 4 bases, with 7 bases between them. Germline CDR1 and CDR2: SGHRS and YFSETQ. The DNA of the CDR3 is TGCGCCAGCAGCTTGGAAGGGAGCTATGGCTACACCTTC. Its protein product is CASSLEGSYGYTF.

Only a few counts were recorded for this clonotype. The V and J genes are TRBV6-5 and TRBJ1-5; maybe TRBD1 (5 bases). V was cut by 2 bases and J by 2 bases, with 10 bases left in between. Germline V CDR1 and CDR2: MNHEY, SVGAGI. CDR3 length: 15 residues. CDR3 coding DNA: TGTGCCAGCAGTTACGGCCGACAGCGCAATCAGCCCCAGCATTTT. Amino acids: CASSYGRQRNQPQHF.

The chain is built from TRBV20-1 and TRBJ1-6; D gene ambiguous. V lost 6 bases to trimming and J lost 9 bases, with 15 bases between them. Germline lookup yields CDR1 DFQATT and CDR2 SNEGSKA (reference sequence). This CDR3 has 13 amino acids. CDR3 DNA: TGCAGTGCCCTAGCTGGGGAAGGTTCACCCCTCCACTTT. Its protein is CSALAGEGSPLHF.

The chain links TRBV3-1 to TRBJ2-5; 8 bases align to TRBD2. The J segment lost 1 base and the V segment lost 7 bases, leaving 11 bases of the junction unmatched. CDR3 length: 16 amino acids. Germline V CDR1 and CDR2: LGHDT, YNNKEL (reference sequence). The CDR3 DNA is TGTGCCAGCAACCCCTTCTCTGCGGGGGGCCAAGAGACCCAGTACTTC. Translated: CASNPFSAGGQETQYF.

CDR3 bases: TGTGCCAGCAGCCAAGCGGGCCACCTGGGGTTTGGCTACACCTTC. Its translation is CASSQAGHLGFGYTF. This chain joins TRBV3-1 and TRBJ1-2; D gene unclear. The germline V gene has CDR1 LGHDT and CDR2 YNNKEL (reference sequence). The CDR3 is made up of 15 amino acids. V was clipped by 1 base and J by 7 bases, with 16 bases between them.

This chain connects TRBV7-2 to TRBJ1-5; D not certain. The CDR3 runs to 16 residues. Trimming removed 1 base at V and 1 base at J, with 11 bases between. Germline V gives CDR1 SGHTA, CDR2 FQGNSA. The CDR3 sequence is CASSLGPGPSNQPQHF. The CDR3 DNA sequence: TGTGCCAGCAGCTTAGGACCAGGACCGAGCAATCAGCCCCAGCATTTT.

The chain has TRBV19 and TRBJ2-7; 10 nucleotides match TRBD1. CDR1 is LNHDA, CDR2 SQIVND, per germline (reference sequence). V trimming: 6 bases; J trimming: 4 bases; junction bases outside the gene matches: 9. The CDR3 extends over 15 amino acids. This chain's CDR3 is CASSPLWDRGYEQYF. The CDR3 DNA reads TGTGCCAGTAGCCCCCTGTGGGACAGGGGTTACGAGCAGTACTTC.

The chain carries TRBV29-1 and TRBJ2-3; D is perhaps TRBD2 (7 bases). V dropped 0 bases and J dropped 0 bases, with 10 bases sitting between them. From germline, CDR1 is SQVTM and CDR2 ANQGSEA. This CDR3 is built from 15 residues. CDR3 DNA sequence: TGCAGCGTTGAAGAGTGGGGGGGCAGCACAGATACGCAGTATTTT. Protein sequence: CSVEEWGGSTDTQYF.

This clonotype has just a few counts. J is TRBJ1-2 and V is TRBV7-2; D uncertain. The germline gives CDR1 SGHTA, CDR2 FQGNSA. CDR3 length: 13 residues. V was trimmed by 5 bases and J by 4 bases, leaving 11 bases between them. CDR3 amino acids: CASSHDGIYGYTF. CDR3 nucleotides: TGTGCCAGCAGCCATGACGGCATCTATGGCTACACCTTC.

This CDR3 is CASRVSGANVLTF. The CDR3 nucleotides are TGTGCCAGCAGGGTCTCTGGGGCCAACGTCCTGACTTTC. The chain has TRBV12-3 or TRBV12-4 and TRBJ2-6; D not certain. V dropped 6 bases and J dropped 0 bases, with 3 bases sitting between them. The CDR3 consists of 13 residues.

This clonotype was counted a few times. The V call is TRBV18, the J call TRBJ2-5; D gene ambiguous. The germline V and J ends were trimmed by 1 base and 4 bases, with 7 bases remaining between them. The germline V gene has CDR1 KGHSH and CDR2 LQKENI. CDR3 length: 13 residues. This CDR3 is CASSPRNRETQYF. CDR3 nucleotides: TGTGCCAGCTCACCACGGAACAGAGAGACCCAGTACTTC.

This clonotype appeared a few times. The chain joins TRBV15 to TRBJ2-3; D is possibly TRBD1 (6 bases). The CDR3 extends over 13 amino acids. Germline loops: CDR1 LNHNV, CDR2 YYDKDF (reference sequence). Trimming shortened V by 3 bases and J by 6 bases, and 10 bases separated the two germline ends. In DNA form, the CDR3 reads TGTGCCACCAGCAGGGGGGCAGGCGATACGCAGTATTTT. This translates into CATSRGAGDTQYF.

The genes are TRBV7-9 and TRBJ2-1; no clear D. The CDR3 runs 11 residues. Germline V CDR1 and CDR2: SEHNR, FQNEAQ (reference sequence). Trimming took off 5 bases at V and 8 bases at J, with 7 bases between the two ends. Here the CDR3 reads CASSRKDEQFF. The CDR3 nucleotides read TGTGCCAGCAGCCGGAAGGATGAGCAGTTCTTC. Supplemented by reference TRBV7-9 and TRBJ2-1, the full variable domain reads DTGVSQNPRHKITKRGQNVTFRCDPISEHNRLYWYRQTLGQGPEFLTYFQNEAQLEKSRLLSDRFSAERPKGSFSTLEIQRTEQGDSAMYLCASSRKDEQFFGPGTRLTVL.

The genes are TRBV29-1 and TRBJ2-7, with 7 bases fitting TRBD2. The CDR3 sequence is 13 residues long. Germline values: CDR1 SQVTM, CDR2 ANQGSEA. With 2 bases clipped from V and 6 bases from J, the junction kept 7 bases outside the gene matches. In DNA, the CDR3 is TGCAGCGTTGAAACGGTAGGGGAGGGCGAGCAGTACTTC. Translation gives CSVETVGEGEQYF.

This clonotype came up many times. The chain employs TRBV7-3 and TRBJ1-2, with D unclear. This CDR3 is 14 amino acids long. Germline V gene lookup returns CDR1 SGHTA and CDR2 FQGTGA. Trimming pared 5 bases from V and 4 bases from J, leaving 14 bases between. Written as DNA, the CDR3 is TGTGCCAGCAGCAACGGCGGGTTCGGCTATGGCTACACCTTC. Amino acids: CASSNGGFGYGYTF.

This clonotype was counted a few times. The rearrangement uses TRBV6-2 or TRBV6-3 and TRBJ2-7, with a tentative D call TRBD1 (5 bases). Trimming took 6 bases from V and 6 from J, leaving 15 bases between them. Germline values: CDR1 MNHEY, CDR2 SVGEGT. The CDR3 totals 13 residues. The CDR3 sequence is CASSQSRAGEQYV. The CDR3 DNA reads TGTGCCAGCAGCCAAAGCAGGGCCGGCGAGCAGTACGTC.

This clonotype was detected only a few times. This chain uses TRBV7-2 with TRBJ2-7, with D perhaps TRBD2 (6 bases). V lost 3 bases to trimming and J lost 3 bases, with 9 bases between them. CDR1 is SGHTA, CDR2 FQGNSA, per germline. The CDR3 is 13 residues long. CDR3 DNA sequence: TGTGCCAGCAGCTTCGGCGGGGACTACGAGCAGTACGTC. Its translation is CASSFGGDYEQYV.

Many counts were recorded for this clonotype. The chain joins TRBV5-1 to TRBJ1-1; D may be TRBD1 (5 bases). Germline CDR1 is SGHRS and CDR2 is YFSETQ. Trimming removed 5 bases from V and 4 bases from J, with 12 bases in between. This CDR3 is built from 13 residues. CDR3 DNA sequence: TGCGCCAGCAGACGGGGCCTGGGCACTGAAGCTTTCTTT. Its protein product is CASRRGLGTEAFF.

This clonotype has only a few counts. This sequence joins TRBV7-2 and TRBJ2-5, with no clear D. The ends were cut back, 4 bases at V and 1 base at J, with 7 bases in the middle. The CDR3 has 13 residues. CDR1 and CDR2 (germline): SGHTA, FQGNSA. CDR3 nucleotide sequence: TGTGCCAGCAGCTCGACGGCCCAAGAGACCCAGTACTTC. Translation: CASSSTAQETQYF.

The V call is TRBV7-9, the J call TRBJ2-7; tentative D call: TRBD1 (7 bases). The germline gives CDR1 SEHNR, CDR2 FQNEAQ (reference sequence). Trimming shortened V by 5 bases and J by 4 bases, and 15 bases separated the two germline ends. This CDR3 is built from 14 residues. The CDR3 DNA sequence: TGTGCCAGCAGCCCGTCGGCAGGGGGGTACGAGCAGTACTTC. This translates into CASSPSAGGYEQYF.

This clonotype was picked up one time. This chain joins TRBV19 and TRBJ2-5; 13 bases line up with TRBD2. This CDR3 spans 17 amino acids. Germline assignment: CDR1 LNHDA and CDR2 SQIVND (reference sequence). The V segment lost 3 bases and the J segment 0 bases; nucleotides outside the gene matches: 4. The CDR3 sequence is CASSMPGLAGDQETQYF. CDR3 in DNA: TGTGCCAGTAGTATGCCCGGACTAGCGGGGGACCAAGAGACCCAGTACTTC.

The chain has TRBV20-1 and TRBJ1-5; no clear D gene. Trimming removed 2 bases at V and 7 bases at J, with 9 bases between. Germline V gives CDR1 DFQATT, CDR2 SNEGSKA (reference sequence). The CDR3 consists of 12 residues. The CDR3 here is CSARPFGQPQHF. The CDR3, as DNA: TGCAGTGCTAGACCCTTTGGGCAGCCCCAGCATTTT.